This T cell receptor beta chain came from a study of T cells in Graves' hyperthyroidism and ophthalmopathy. TCR beta CDR3 regions were amplified from RNA. Initially, a first-round RT-PCR of the TCR CDR3 employed the HTBI primer set. Each CDR3 protein is one row after TCRdb ran MiXCR on the multiplex PCR reads. This table holds approximately 370,000 distinct CDR3 sequences, roughly a sixth found once. The CDR3 extends over 15 amino acids. V lost 4 bases to trimming and J lost 0 bases, with 11 bases between them. Germline V CDR1 and CDR2: SGHNT, YYREEE (reference sequence). Sequencing used blood. J is TRBJ1-3 and V is TRBV5-4; no clear D. The sequence was collected from a woman aged 25 to 39 with Graves' hyperthyroidism that later progressed to Graves' ophthalmopathy. For the CDR3, the DNA is TGTGCCAGCAGCGGACCCCACAGCTCTGGAAACACCATATATTTT. It encodes CASSGPHSSGNTIYF.